The 20 T cell receptor beta chains reported below all come from one sample, sequenced in a study of blood T cell repertoires in COVID-19. Generated by immunoSEQ multiplex PCR, the TCRdb table keeps only in-frame clones and is missing some. The table lists under 300,000 clones, 82% of them singletons, with roughly 12% in the top ten. Material: peripheral blood. The receptors were sampled from a woman in her sixties with active or convalescent COVID-19.

The chain has TRBV3-1 (or the pseudogene TRBV3-2) and TRBJ2-3, with 7 bases matching TRBD2. This CDR3 is built from 15 residues. The V gene's germline CDR1 is LGHDT and CDR2 YNNKEL (reference sequence). J gave up 4 bases and V 1 base, and 5 bases lay outside the gene matches. The CDR3 here is CASSQGTGGADTQYF. For the CDR3, the DNA is TGTGCCAGCAGCCAAGGGACGGGGGGTGCAGATACGCAGTATTTT.

This clone was found a few times. This chain joins TRBV7-9 and TRBJ1-2; no definite D call. V lost 5 bases to trimming and J lost 4 bases, with 11 bases between them. CDR1 and CDR2 from the germline V gene are SEHNR and FQNEAQ (reference sequence). The CDR3 has 13 residues. The CDR3 protein is CASSPTGSYGYTF. The DNA for the CDR3 is TGTGCCAGCAGCCCAACGGGGTCCTATGGCTACACCTTC. Full variable domain (missing parts from reference TRBV7-9 and TRBJ1-2): DTGVSQNPRHKITKRGQNVTFRCDPISEHNRLYWYRQTLGQGPEFLTYFQNEAQLEKSRLLSDRFSAERPKGSFSTLEIQRTEQGDSAMYLCASSPTGSYGYTFGSGTRLTVV.

CDR3 sequence: CASSRTVSRGYTF. CDR3 DNA: TGTGCCAGCAGCCGGACAGTCTCTCGGGGCTACACCTTC. V usage is TRBV3-1 (or the pseudogene TRBV3-2) and J usage is TRBJ1-2, with a tentative D call TRBD1 (6 bases). Trimming removed 4 bases at V and 8 bases at J, with 14 bases between. Per germline, CDR1 LGHDT and CDR2 YNNKEL (reference sequence). The CDR3 spans 13 residues.

The chain carries TRBV27 and TRBJ2-5; possible D gene TRBD1, 6 bases. Germline CDR1 reads MNHEY; CDR2 reads SMNVEV (reference sequence). This CDR3 has 15 residues. Deletions cut 1 base from V and 5 bases from J, with 14 bases between. CDR3 bases: TGTGCCAGCAGTTTATGGGACACCTCGGGGGAGACCCAGTACTTC. The encoded protein is CASSLWDTSGETQYF.

The gene calls are TRBV7-2 and TRBJ2-5; TRBD2 might be the D (7 bases). Germline assignment: CDR1 SGHTA and CDR2 FQGNSA. Trimming stripped 8 bases from V and 5 bases from J, with 15 bases between. The CDR3 has 13 residues. The CDR3 loop is CASAGGRWETQYF. The CDR3 nucleotides read TGTGCCAGCGCCGGGGGGCGGTGGGAGACCCAGTACTTC.

The chain joins TRBV11-2 to TRBJ2-3, with 9 positions matching TRBD2. There are 15 residues in the CDR3. Germline assignment: CDR1 SGHAT and CDR2 FQNNGV. Unmatched junction bases numbered 7, after V lost 6 bases and J lost 3 bases. The CDR3 reads CASRHSGGSTDTQYF. CDR3 in DNA: TGTGCCAGCAGACACAGCGGGGGGAGTACAGATACGCAGTATTTT.

In its sample, this clone was seen once. The chain combines TRBV5-1 with TRBJ2-2; 7 nucleotides match TRBD1. The germline gives CDR1 SGHRS, CDR2 YFSETQ. There are 15 residues in the CDR3. Trimming cost V 3 bases and J 2 bases; bases outside gene matches: 4. CDR3 in DNA: TGCGCCAGCAGCTGGACAGGTTTTAACACCGGGGAGCTGTTTTTT. Its protein product is CASSWTGFNTGELFF.

CDR3 protein: CASRWGGAIYEQYF. Written as DNA, the CDR3 is TGTGCCAGCCGATGGGGGGGTGCTATCTACGAGCAGTACTTC. The V call is TRBV28, the J call TRBJ2-7; 7 bases are a match to TRBD2. With 8 bases clipped from V and 3 bases from J, the junction kept 10 bases outside the gene matches. Germline lookup yields CDR1 MDHEN and CDR2 SYDVKM. CDR3 size: 14 residues.

V gene TRBV19 combines with J gene TRBJ1-4, with D unresolved. The germline gives CDR1 LNHDA, CDR2 SQIVND (reference sequence). Trimming shortened V by 5 bases and J by 5 bases, and 12 bases separated the two germline ends. The CDR3 runs 14 residues. The chain's CDR3 is CASSGRDLNEKLFF. CDR3 nucleotides: TGTGCCAGTAGTGGCCGGGATTTGAATGAAAAACTGTTTTTT.

This clone turned up a few times. The gene calls are TRBV4-1 and TRBJ1-2; TRBD1 might be the D (6 bases). Germline V gene sequence: CDR1 MGHRA, CDR2 YSYEKL. V gave up 0 bases and J gave up 4 bases, with 15 bases separating them. The CDR3 is made up of 16 amino acids. This chain's CDR3 is CASSQDGGRGFYGYTF. The CDR3 DNA reads as TGCGCCAGCAGCCAAGATGGGGGCAGGGGATTCTATGGCTACACCTTC.

This chain links TRBV15 with TRBJ1-4; TRBD1 might be the D (6 bases). Trimming took off 3 bases at V and 0 bases at J, with 11 bases between the two ends. Germline V gene data show CDR1 as LNHNV and CDR2 as YYDKDF (reference sequence). This CDR3 comprises 16 residues. CDR3 in DNA: TGTGCCACCAGCAGTTGGACAGCCTCAACTAATGAAAAACTGTTTTTT. Amino acid sequence: CATSSWTASTNEKLFF.

CDR3 nucleotides: TGTGCCATCAGTGTTAGGGACAGGGATCATGGCTACACCTTC. Its translation is CAISVRDRDHGYTF. V usage is TRBV10-3 and J usage is TRBJ1-2; 9 nucleotides match TRBD1. The CDR3 extends over 14 amino acids. The V segment lost 4 bases and the J segment 6 bases; nucleotides outside the gene matches: 6. The V gene's germline CDR1 is ENHRY and CDR2 SYGVKD.

This clone was detected only a few times. The gene calls are TRBV7-2 and TRBJ1-3; D is unclear. V was pared by 7 bases and J by 0 bases, with 13 bases between. The length of the CDR3 is 15 residues. Looked up from germline, CDR1 is SGHTA and CDR2 is FQGNSA. CDR3 protein: CASTTQSLSGNTIYF. The DNA of the CDR3 is TGTGCCAGCACCACCCAGTCCCTCTCTGGAAACACCATATATTTT.

J is TRBJ2-5 and V is TRBV2; a weak D match, TRBD2 (6 bases). V lost 1 base and J lost 3, with 12 bases in between. CDR1 is SNHLY, CDR2 FYNNEI, per germline. This CDR3 comprises 15 residues. This chain's CDR3 is CASSEGGTEEETQYF. The CDR3 DNA is TGTGCCAGCAGTGAAGGCGGGACGGAGGAAGAGACCCAGTACTTC.

This chain uses TRBV5-6 with TRBJ2-3, with D possibly TRBD2 on 5 matching bases. Trimming took off 7 bases at V and 5 bases at J, with 8 bases between the two ends. CDR3 length equals 11 residues. Germline V gene data show CDR1 as SGHDT and CDR2 as YYEEEE. The CDR3, as DNA: TGTGCCAGCCTGGGGAGAGATACGCAGTATTTT. Translating gives CASLGRDTQYF.

The rearrangement uses TRBV5-1 and TRBJ1-1; TRBD1 agrees at 8 bases. The V segment lost 1 base and the J segment 4 bases; nucleotides outside the gene matches: 9. The CDR3 totals 16 residues. Germline V gene sequence: CDR1 SGHRS, CDR2 YFSETQ. The CDR3 DNA is TGCGCCAGCAGCTTGCGGCCAGGGGGCTCGGGCACTGAAGCTTTCTTT. As protein: CASSLRPGGSGTEAFF.

A single count supports this clone. The chain employs TRBV18 and TRBJ1-2; D unclear. This CDR3 is 14 amino acids long. Germline loops: CDR1 KGHSH, CDR2 LQKENI. Trimming stripped 3 bases from V and 4 bases from J, with 12 bases between. CDR3 protein: CASSPGESSYGYTF. CDR3 coding DNA: TGTGCCAGCTCACCCGGGGAGTCAAGCTATGGCTACACCTTC.

The rearrangement uses TRBV28 and TRBJ1-5; D is uncertain. Between the trimmed V and J ends, which lost 7 bases and 0 bases, there was a span of 13 bases. This CDR3 spans 15 amino acids. Germline assignment: CDR1 MDHEN and CDR2 SYDVKM. CDR3: CASISPTGSNQPQHF. The CDR3 DNA sequence: TGTGCCAGCATCAGTCCCACGGGTAGCAATCAGCCCCAGCATTTT.

The V and J genes are TRBV10-2 and TRBJ1-2, with D maybe TRBD1 (6 bases). The germline V gene has CDR1 WSHSY and CDR2 SAAADI. V lost 1 base and J 4 bases, leaving 16 bases between the germline ends. The CDR3 loop spans 16 amino acids. The CDR3 region is CASSEFKGGDGYGYTF. CDR3 in DNA: TGCGCCAGCAGTGAGTTTAAAGGGGGTGACGGCTATGGCTACACCTTC.

This clone was seen a few times. This chain links TRBV5-4 with TRBJ2-5; 11 nucleotides align to TRBD2. With V trimmed by 0 bases and J by 5 bases, 6 bases remained unmatched. From germline, CDR1 is SGHNT and CDR2 YYREEE (reference sequence). This CDR3 has 16 amino acids. CDR3 sequence reads: CASSLDTSGGSETQYF. In DNA form, the CDR3 reads TGTGCCAGCAGCTTGGATACTAGCGGGGGCTCGGAGACCCAGTACTTC.